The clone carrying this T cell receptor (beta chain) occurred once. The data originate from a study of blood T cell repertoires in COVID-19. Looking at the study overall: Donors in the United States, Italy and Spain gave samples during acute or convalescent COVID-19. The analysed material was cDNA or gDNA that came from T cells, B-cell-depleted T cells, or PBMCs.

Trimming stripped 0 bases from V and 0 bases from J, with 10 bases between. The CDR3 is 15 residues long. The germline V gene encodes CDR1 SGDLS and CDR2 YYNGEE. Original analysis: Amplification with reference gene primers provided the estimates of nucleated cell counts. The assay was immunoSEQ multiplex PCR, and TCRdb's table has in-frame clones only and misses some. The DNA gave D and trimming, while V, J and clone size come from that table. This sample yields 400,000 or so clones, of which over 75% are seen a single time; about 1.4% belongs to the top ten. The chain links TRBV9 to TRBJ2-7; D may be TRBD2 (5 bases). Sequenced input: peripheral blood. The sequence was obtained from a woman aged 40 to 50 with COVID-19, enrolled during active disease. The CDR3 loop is CASSVDEGPSYEQYF. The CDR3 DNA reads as TGTGCCAGCAGCGTAGATGAGGGCCCCTCCTACGAGCAGTACTTC.